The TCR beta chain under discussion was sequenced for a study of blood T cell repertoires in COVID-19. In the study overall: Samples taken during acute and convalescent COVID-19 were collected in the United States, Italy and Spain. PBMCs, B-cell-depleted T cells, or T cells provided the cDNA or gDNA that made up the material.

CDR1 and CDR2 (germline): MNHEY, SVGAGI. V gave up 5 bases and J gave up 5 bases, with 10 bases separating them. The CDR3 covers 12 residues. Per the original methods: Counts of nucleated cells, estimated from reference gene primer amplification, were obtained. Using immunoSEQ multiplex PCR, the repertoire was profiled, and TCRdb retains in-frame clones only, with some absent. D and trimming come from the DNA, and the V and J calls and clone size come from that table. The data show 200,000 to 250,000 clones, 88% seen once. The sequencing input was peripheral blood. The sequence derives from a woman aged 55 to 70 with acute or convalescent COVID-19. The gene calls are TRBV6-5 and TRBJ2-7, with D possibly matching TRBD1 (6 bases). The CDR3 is CASSLSGDEQYF. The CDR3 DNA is TGTGCCAGCAGTCTTTCAGGGGACGAGCAGTACTTC.